This T cell receptor beta chain was captured by sequencing in a study of breast tumors, draining lymph nodes, adjacent tissues (dated by TCRdb to the mid-2010s). With respect to the entire study: Breast cancer patients provided tumor, adjacent nontumor tissue and axillary lymph nodes, and the study compared the TCR beta repertoires across these three sources. In human breast cancer, the study set out to assess how tumor, surrounding tissue and draining lymph node repertoires relate to one another and whether T cells might be exchanged between them.

This sample was sequenced with an Illumina HiSeq 2000. TCR beta chain libraries were generated through multiplex PCR amplification. High-throughput sequencing was used to analyze the amplified TCR beta chain products. Using fastp trimming at Q25 and MiXCR clonotype assembly, TCRdb reanalyzed the public sequencing data and kept in-frame beta chains. Rows with a matching CDR3 protein are joined into one entry that keeps the most common DNA and genes. Across this sample there are some 120,000 distinct CDR3 sequences, with 20% seen only once. The ten largest account for 3.5% to 4.5% of the sample. Here is what the overall study found, with its caveats: Tumor and nontumor tissue repertoires were significantly more similar in luminal-like than in basal-like breast cancer. Tumors showed preferential V and J gene usage, and their T-cell repertoire diversity fell below that of lymph nodes yet above that of nontumor tissue. The data were considered consistent with most tumor T cells being derived from the lymph node and subsequently expanding within tumor tissue. The study presented the conclusion that tumor T cells originate in lymph nodes as consistent with a hypothesis, not as something directly demonstrated.

Lymph node samples came from the axillary draining lymph nodes of breast cancer patients. In this sample, this clonotype turned up many times. What this receptor recognizes is not known. One base away there is no much larger clone; base qualities are not given. At the junction V is shortened by 5 bases and J by 7 bases; bases outside the gene matches: 12. Including the terminal cysteine and phenylalanine, the CDR3 comprises 15 residues. Of the read, only the CDR3 DNA is kept; its 45 bases are in frame from base 1. Looking up the germline V gene (reference sequence) yields CDR1 DFQATT and CDR2 SNEGSKA.

Specimen: axillary lymph node tissue. This clonotype was sampled from a female donor with breast cancer. Some clones in this sample may be carry-over from other donors' samples. The chain links TRBV20-1 with TRBJ2-7; a stretch of 12 junction bases matches TRBD1. The sequence in DNA is TGCAGTGCTCTACCCCGGGACAGGGGGCGTCGAGAGCAGTACTTC. Translated, it reads CSALPRDRGRREQYF.